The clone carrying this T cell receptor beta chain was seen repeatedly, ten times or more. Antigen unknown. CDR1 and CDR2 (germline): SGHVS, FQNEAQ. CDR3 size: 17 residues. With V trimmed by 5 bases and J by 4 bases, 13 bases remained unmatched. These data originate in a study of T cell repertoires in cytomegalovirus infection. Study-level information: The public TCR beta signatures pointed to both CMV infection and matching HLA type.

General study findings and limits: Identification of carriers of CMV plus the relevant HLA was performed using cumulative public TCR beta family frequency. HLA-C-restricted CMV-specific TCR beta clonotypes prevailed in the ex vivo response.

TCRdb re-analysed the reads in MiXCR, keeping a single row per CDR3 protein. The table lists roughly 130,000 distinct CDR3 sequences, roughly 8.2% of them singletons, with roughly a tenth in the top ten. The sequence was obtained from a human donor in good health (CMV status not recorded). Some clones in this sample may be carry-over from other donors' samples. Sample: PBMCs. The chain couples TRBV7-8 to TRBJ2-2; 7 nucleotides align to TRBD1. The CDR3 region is CASSEFRRQGSTGELFF. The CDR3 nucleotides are TGTGCCAGCAGCGAATTCCGCCGACAGGGTAGCACCGGGGAGCTGTTTTTT. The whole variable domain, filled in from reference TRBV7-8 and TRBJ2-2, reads GAGVSQSPRYKVAKRGQDVALRCDPISGHVSLFWYQQALGQGPEFLTYFQNEAQLDKSGLPSDRFFAERPEGSVSTLKIQRTQQEDSAVYLCASSEFRRQGSTGELFFGEGSRLTVL.